These 21 T cell receptor beta chains share one sample of origin, sequenced in a study of blood T cells in healthy people across ages. It was with a sample-barcoded 5' primer and a J-beta primer mix that a second PCR of about 7 to 12 cycles was run. MiXCR was run by TCRdb on the 5' RACE reads, yielding one entry per CDR3 protein. The table includes some 930,000 distinct CDR3 sequences, about 27% detected once. This same sample was also part of a study on T cells of mothers and their children.

Sequenced sample: blood. Receptors were obtained from a woman between 35 and 50 years old in good health.

This clonotype occurred many times. V and J are TRBV28 and TRBJ2-5, with D maybe TRBD1 (6 bases). This CDR3 region has 15 residues. Germline CDR1 is MDHEN and CDR2 is SYDVKM. V shed 2 bases and J shed 0 bases, with 10 bases lying between them. CDR3: CASSLLTGNQETQYF. The CDR3 DNA follows: TGTGCCAGCAGTTTACTGACAGGAAACCAAGAGACCCAGTACTTC.

This clonotype was counted ten times or more. This chain's CDR3 is CASSLSTNFAYEQYF. In DNA form, the CDR3 reads TGTGCCAGCAGCTTATCGACCAATTTCGCCTACGAGCAGTACTTC. V is TRBV7-2 and J is TRBJ2-7; no clear D. This CDR3 contains 15 residues. Trimming stripped 2 bases from V and 2 bases from J, with 13 bases between. Looked up from germline, CDR1 is SGHTA and CDR2 is FQGNSA.

This clonotype was recorded at least ten times. This chain connects TRBV7-3 to TRBJ2-5; D remains unclear. Germline-derived CDR1 and CDR2 are SGHTA and FQGTGA. The CDR3 is 15 amino acids. The V end was cut by 5 bases, the J end by 1 base, with 14 bases between. Here the CDR3 reads CASSRLHGPQETQYF. The DNA of the CDR3 is TGTGCCAGCAGCCGTTTACACGGCCCCCAAGAGACCCAGTACTTC.

The chain joins TRBV15 to TRBJ1-1, with 7 bases identical to TRBD1. Germline V gene sequence: CDR1 LNHNV, CDR2 YYDKDF (reference sequence). The CDR3 is made up of 13 amino acids. Losses at the gene ends were 1 base for V and 12 bases for J; bases not matched to a gene: 8. For the CDR3, the DNA is TGTGCCACCAGCAGAGGACAGGGACGTCTCTCTTTCTTT. Its translation is CATSRGQGRLSFF.

The J gene is TRBJ1-1, the V gene TRBV7-8; D is ambiguous. The CDR3 loop spans 14 amino acids. With 5 bases removed from V and 5 bases from J, the gap between germline ends came to 15 bases. Per the germline V gene, CDR1 is SGHVS and CDR2 is FQNEAQ. This CDR3 reads CASSTSELRTEAFF. The CDR3, as DNA: TGTGCCAGCAGCACAAGCGAGTTACGAACTGAAGCTTTCTTT. Full variable domain (outside the CDR3, taken from reference TRBV7-8 and TRBJ1-1): GAGVSQSPRYKVAKRGQDVALRCDPISGHVSLFWYQQALGQGPEFLTYFQNEAQLDKSGLPSDRFFAERPEGSVSTLKIQRTQQEDSAVYLCASSTSELRTEAFFGQGTRLTVV.

This clonotype was seen a handful of times. The chain joins TRBV13 to TRBJ2-3; TRBD1 matches at 7 bases. CDR1 and CDR2 from the germline V gene are PRHDT and FYEKMQ (reference sequence). Germline trimming cut 1 base from V and 5 bases from J; bases unmatched to any gene: 6. There are 15 residues in the CDR3. Written as DNA, the CDR3 is TGTGCCAGCAGCTTAGAAAGGGGGCTGGGAGATACGCAGTATTTT. As protein: CASSLERGLGDTQYF. The variable domain in full, with the rest retrieved from reference TRBV13 and TRBJ2-3, is AAGVIQSPRHLIKEKRETATLKCYPIPRHDTVYWYQQGPGQDPQFLISFYEKMQSDKGSIPDRFSAQQFSDYHSELNMSSLELGDSALYFCASSLERGLGDTQYFGPGTRLTVL.

The rearrangement joins TRBV29-1 to TRBJ1-5; maybe TRBD1 (6 bases). The ends were cut back, 4 bases at V and 1 base at J, with 8 bases in the middle. The CDR3 totals 13 residues. Germline CDR1 reads SQVTM; CDR2 reads ANQGSEA. This CDR3 reads CSVGRGSNQPQHF. Written as DNA, the CDR3 is TGCAGCGTTGGGAGGGGGAGCAATCAGCCCCAGCATTTT.

V is TRBV29-1 and J is TRBJ2-1; D perhaps matches TRBD1 (5 bases). Trimming stripped 1 base from V and 4 bases from J, with 17 bases between. Germline-derived CDR1 and CDR2 are SQVTM and ANQGSEA. CDR3 length: 16 amino acids. Here the CDR3 DNA reads TGCAGCGTTGAAGTAACGGACATTTTCCTTTACAATGAGCAGTTCTTC. Its protein is CSVEVTDIFLYNEQFF.

The chain is built from TRBV4-2 and TRBJ2-5; D not certain. V shed 4 bases and J shed 3 bases, with 12 bases lying between them. This CDR3 contains 14 residues. The V gene's germline CDR1 is LGHNA and CDR2 YNFKEQ. The CDR3 sequence is CASSLTAQKETQYF. The CDR3 DNA reads TGTGCCAGCAGCCTCACGGCCCAGAAAGAGACCCAGTACTTC.

This clonotype was observed at least ten times. The chain recombines TRBV29-1 with TRBJ1-2, with 7 bases that match TRBD1. Trimming took 6 bases from V and 5 from J; bases not matched to a gene: 3. Per the germline V gene, CDR1 is SQVTM and CDR2 is ANQGSEA. The CDR3 contains 11 residues. DNA for the CDR3: TGCAGCGTACGGGACAGTTATGGCTACACCTTC. This encodes CSVRDSYGYTF.

In this sample, this clonotype turned up many times. The V and J genes are TRBV27 and TRBJ2-7; 9 bases agree with TRBD1. CDR1 is MNHEY, CDR2 SMNVEV, per germline (reference sequence). J was trimmed by 2 bases and V by 8 bases; bases with no gene match: 10. This CDR3 comprises 15 residues. The DNA of the CDR3 is TGTGCCAGCGGAACCAGGACAGGGGCCACCTACGAGCAGTACTTC. This encodes CASGTRTGATYEQYF.

V gene TRBV12-3 or TRBV12-4 combines with J gene TRBJ2-5; D possibly uses TRBD1 or TRBD2 (5 bases each). This CDR3 comprises 17 residues. V was trimmed by 3 bases and J by 5 bases, leaving 22 bases between them. The CDR3 sequence: CASSFRETALWGETQYF. CDR3 bases: TGTGCCAGCAGTTTTAGAGAGACAGCCCTTTGGGGGGAGACCCAGTACTTC.

This sequence joins TRBV7-2 and TRBJ2-4; D is undetermined. This CDR3 is built from 15 residues. CDR1 is SGHTA and CDR2 is FQGNSA in the germline V gene. Deletions cut 4 bases from V and 8 bases from J, with 18 bases between. This chain's CDR3 is CASSSISGAGHIQYF. The CDR3, as DNA: TGTGCCAGCAGCTCAATCAGTGGAGCCGGGCACATTCAGTACTTC. The full variable domain, completed using reference TRBV7-2 and TRBJ2-4, is GAGVSQSPSNKVTEKGKDVELRCDPISGHTALYWYRQSLGQGLEFLIYFQGNSAPDKSGLPSDRFSAERTGGSVSTLTIQRTQQEDSAVYLCASSSISGAGHIQYFGAGTRLSVL.

This clonotype was observed many times. The chain links TRBV29-1 to TRBJ2-5; 7 nucleotides line up with TRBD1. Per the germline V gene, CDR1 is SQVTM and CDR2 is ANQGSEA. The CDR3 is made up of 13 amino acids. V gave up 2 bases and J gave up 1 base; unmatched junction bases: 1. In nucleotides, the CDR3 is TGCAGCGTTGAAAGGGGGCTCCAAGAGACCCAGTACTTC. Translating it yields CSVERGLQETQYF.

The rearrangement uses TRBV28 and TRBJ2-3, with 11 bases identical to TRBD1. Germline CDR1 and CDR2: MDHEN and SYDVKM. Trimming cost V 2 bases and J 3 bases; bases outside gene matches: 4. The CDR3 has 16 amino acids. The CDR3, as DNA: TGTGCCAGCAGTTTAATCGGGACAGGGGGGACAGATACGCAGTATTTT. Amino acid sequence: CASSLIGTGGTDTQYF.

This clonotype was detected many times. The chain combines TRBV5-1 with TRBJ2-5, with D possibly being TRBD1 or TRBD2 (5 bases each). Trimming shortened V by 3 bases and J by 2 bases, and 17 bases separated the two germline ends. The CDR3 covers 16 residues. The germline CDR1 and CDR2 sequences are SGHRS and YFSETQ. CDR3 nucleotides: TGCGCCAGCAGCTCCATGGGGCGTAGCGTTCAAGAGACCCAGTACTTC. This sequence encodes CASSSMGRSVQETQYF.

The J gene is TRBJ2-1, the V gene TRBV20-1; 10 nucleotides agree with TRBD2. This CDR3 comprises 15 residues. CDR1 is DFQATT, CDR2 SNEGSKA, per germline (reference sequence). J gave up 4 bases and V 6 bases, and 9 bases lay outside the gene matches. The CDR3: CSAPTGLADYNEQFF. For the CDR3, the DNA is TGCAGTGCCCCAACCGGACTAGCGGATTACAATGAGCAGTTCTTC.

Regarding this clonotype: This clone may be a read error of a much larger clone one base away. The V and J genes are TRBV15 and TRBJ1-2; perhaps TRBD1 as D (6 bases). Per germline, CDR1 LNHNV and CDR2 YYDKDF (reference sequence). V lost 3 bases and J 2 bases, leaving 13 bases between the germline ends. This CDR3 spans 15 amino acids. CDR3 nucleotides: TGTGCCACCAGCAGGGGAAACAGGGAGAACTATGGCTACACCTTC. This sequence encodes CATSRGNRENYGYTF. Drawing the rest from reference TRBV15 and TRBJ1-2, the complete variable domain is DAMVIQNPRYQVTQFGKPVTLSCSQTLNHNVMYWYQQKSSQAPKLLFHYYDKDFNNEADTPDNFQSRRPNTSFCFLDIRSPGLGDTAMYLCATSRGNRENYGYTFGSGTRLTVV.

The chain links TRBV7-2 to TRBJ1-5; D gene uncertain. The CDR3 consists of 16 residues. V lost 0 bases, J lost 3 bases, and 12 bases lay in between. CDR1 is SGHTA, CDR2 FQGNSA, per germline. This CDR3 reads CASSLAGRGNNQPQHF. CDR3 coding DNA: TGTGCCAGCAGCTTAGCGGGCAGAGGAAACAATCAGCCCCAGCATTTT.

This clonotype came up many times. This rearrangement joins TRBV12-3 or TRBV12-4 to TRBJ2-1, with 12 bases lining up with TRBD2. V was clipped by 4 bases and J by 10 bases; unmatched bases: 11. The CDR3 spans 16 residues. This CDR3 is CASSSTSGGPAGEQFF. For the CDR3, the DNA is TGTGCCAGCAGTTCAACTAGCGGGGGGCCCGCGGGGGAGCAGTTCTTC.

The chain has TRBV2 and TRBJ2-3, with 13 bases fitting TRBD2. The CDR3 spans 15 residues. CDR1 is SNHLY, CDR2 FYNNEI, per germline. Trimming removed 10 bases from V and 5 bases from J; junction bases left unmatched: 9. CDR3 in DNA: TGTGCCAACAACCGACTAGCGGGGGGCGGAGATACGCAGTATTTT. Its translation: CANNRLAGGGDTQYF.